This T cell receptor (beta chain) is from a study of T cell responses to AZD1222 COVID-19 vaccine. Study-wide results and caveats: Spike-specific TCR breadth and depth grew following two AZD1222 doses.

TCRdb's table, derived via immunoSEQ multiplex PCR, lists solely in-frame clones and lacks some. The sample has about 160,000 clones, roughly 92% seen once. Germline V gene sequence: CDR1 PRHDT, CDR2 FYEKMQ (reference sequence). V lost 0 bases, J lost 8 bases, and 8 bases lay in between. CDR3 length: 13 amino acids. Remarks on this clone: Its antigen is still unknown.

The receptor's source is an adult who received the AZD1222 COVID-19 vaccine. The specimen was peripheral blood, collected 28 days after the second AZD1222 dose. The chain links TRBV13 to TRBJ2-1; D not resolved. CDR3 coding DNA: TGTGCCAGCAGCTTAGGAGAACAGCATGAGCAGTTCTTC. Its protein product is CASSLGEQHEQFF.